This TCR beta chain derives from a study of cytomegalovirus exposure and HLA in healthy donors. With respect to this clone: The antigen remains unidentified.

Overall study findings and caveats: The study had only CMV serostatus as immune exposure information. As was reported, the HLA-A and HLA-B alleles of most subjects were accurately predicted from TCR beta sequences. The study labeled fewer than 200 TCR beta chains cytomegalovirus-associated.

The study ran its PCR with 60 Vbeta and 13 Jbeta primers. Generated by immunoSEQ multiplex PCR, the TCRdb table keeps only in-frame clones and is missing some. The sample lists around 68,000 clones; 55% to 75% were seen once. The donors, nominally healthy at sampling, likely had unrecorded immune exposures. Germline V gene lookup returns CDR1 SGHNT and CDR2 YENEEA. The CDR3 runs to 14 residues. With V trimmed by 2 bases and J by 5 bases, 2 bases remained unmatched. This rearrangement joins TRBV11-3 to TRBJ2-5; TRBD2 agrees at 10 bases. This sequence was found in a woman aged 25 to 39 in good health and CMV-seronegative. The sequenced sample was PBMCs. CDR3: CASSLTSGAETQYF. The CDR3 nucleotides read TGTGCCAGCAGCTTAACTAGCGGGGCGGAGACCCAGTACTTC.